These 22 T cell receptor beta chains were sequenced from one sample in a study of blood T cells in healthy people across ages. The second PCR ran roughly 6 to 11 cycles with a sample-barcoded 5' primer and J-beta primers. Each CDR3 protein gets one entry after TCRdb re-called the 5' RACE reads with MiXCR. The table includes 1 million or so distinct CDR3 sequences, less than 50% detected once. Sequencing input: blood. Every receptor here comes from a woman aged 55-70 years in good health.

The chain links TRBV20-1 to TRBJ2-7; 10 bases line up with TRBD1. The CDR3 runs 14 residues. CDR1 DFQATT and CDR2 SNEGSKA come from the germline V gene (reference sequence). Germline trimming cut 6 bases from V and 1 base from J; bases unmatched to any gene: 6. CDR3 residues: CSAPRTGGSYEQYF. The CDR3 region has the DNA TGCAGTGCCCCTCGGACAGGGGGATCCTACGAGCAGTACTTC.

This clonotype was seen a single time. The chain links TRBV28 to TRBJ1-5, with TRBD1 matching 7 bases. Per the germline V gene, CDR1 is MDHEN and CDR2 is SYDVKM. The CDR3 totals 16 residues. The V and J ends lost 7 bases and 2 bases, in that order; junction bases with no gene match: 11. The CDR3 DNA reads TGTGCCAGCATCCAGGGGGTCAGGCTTGGCAATCAGCCCCAGCATTTT. Its translation: CASIQGVRLGNQPQHF.

Here the CDR3 DNA reads TGTGCCAGCAACGGGCAGGGGATCGGCCAAGAGACCCAGTACTTC. Translating gives CASNGQGIGQETQYF. The chain employs TRBV13 and TRBJ2-5, with D possibly being TRBD1 (6 bases). The CDR3 runs to 15 residues. Per the germline V gene, CDR1 is PRHDT and CDR2 is FYEKMQ (reference sequence). V was cut by 7 bases and J by 1 base, with 16 bases left in between.

The chain carries TRBV6-5 and TRBJ2-7; TRBD2 aligns across 7 bases. Germline lookup yields CDR1 MNHEY and CDR2 SVGAGI. The CDR3 has 15 residues. V lost 2 bases, J lost 5 bases, and 9 bases stayed unmatched. The CDR3 coding sequence is TGTGCCAGCAGTTACACCAGCGGGACCCTAAACGAGCAGTACTTC. It specifies CASSYTSGTLNEQYF.

About this clonotype: Germline and junction disagree at one end, which may indicate a read error. V is TRBV7-6 and J is TRBJ2-5; perhaps TRBD2 as D (7 bases). With the DNA end fitting TRBJ2-7 better, the J assignment may be wrong. This CDR3 has 14 residues. From germline, CDR1 is SGHVS and CDR2 FNYEAQ. The CDR3 nucleotides read TGTGCCGGCAGCTTATTCGGGGGGCGCGACGAGCAGTACTTC. Residues: CAGSLFGGRDEQYF.

This clonotype was detected a few times. This chain uses TRBV6-6 with TRBJ1-2; 7 nucleotides agree with TRBD1. The CDR3 runs to 19 residues. CDR1 MNHNY and CDR2 SVGAGI come from the germline V gene (reference sequence). Trimming took 6 bases from V and 2 from J; bases not matched to a gene: 21. The CDR3 loop reads CASSKTLPQGTNKNYGYTF. For the CDR3, the DNA is TGTGCCAGCAGCAAGACCCTTCCACAGGGGACCAACAAGAACTATGGCTACACCTTC.

The CDR3 DNA sequence: TGTGCCAGCAGCCCCCGCCGGAAGACCCAGTACTTC. It specifies CASSPRRKTQYF. The chain carries TRBV6-2 or TRBV6-3 and TRBJ2-5; D gene unclear. V lost 6 bases, J lost 6 bases, and 11 bases lay in between. The germline CDR1 and CDR2 sequences are MNHEY and SVGEGT. The CDR3 is made up of 12 amino acids.

This clonotype was detected only a few times. J is TRBJ2-1 and V is TRBV27, with TRBD2 identical over 7 bases. In germline, CDR1 is MNHEY, CDR2 SMNVEV (reference sequence). V trimming: 3 bases; J trimming: 15 bases; junction bases outside the gene matches: 8. The CDR3 loop spans 12 amino acids. The CDR3 region is CASSLGAGTWFF. The CDR3 nucleotides read TGTGCCAGCAGTTTGGGAGCGGGAACCTGGTTCTTC.

This rearrangement joins TRBV5-1 to TRBJ2-7; 9 bases are shared with TRBD1. The V segment lost 3 bases and the J segment 5 bases; nucleotides outside the gene matches: 12. This CDR3 spans 16 amino acids. From germline, CDR1 is SGHRS and CDR2 YFSETQ. CDR3 coding DNA: TGCGCCAGCAGCTCCAATCTCGGGACAGGGTCTCACGAGCAGTACTTC. It yields the protein CASSSNLGTGSHEQYF.

V is TRBV29-1 and J is TRBJ2-1, with 7 positions matching TRBD2. The CDR3 has 13 amino acids. The V gene end was trimmed by 2 bases and the J gene end by 5 bases; junction bases not matched to a gene: 3. Germline V gene lookup returns CDR1 SQVTM and CDR2 ANQGSEA. CDR3 in amino acids: CSVETGGHNEQFF. For the CDR3, the DNA is TGCAGCGTTGAAACGGGAGGCCACAATGAGCAGTTCTTC.

The chain combines TRBV15 with TRBJ1-4; 9 bases map to TRBD1. V lost 3 bases and J lost 7; bases outside the gene matches: 0. This CDR3 is 13 amino acids long. Germline CDR1 is LNHNV and CDR2 is YYDKDF (reference sequence). For the CDR3, the DNA is TGTGCCACCAGCAGGGACAGGGGTGAAAAACTGTTTTTT. This gives the protein CATSRDRGEKLFF.

This clonotype has more than one count but fewer than ten. The chain couples TRBV5-8 to TRBJ1-2; tentatively, D is TRBD1 (6 bases). This CDR3 region has 14 residues. In germline, CDR1 is SGHTS, CDR2 YDEGEE. Between the trimmed V and J ends, which lost 6 bases and 8 bases, there was a span of 20 bases. The CDR3 loop reads CASIRTGTLRGYTF. The CDR3 DNA reads as TGTGCCAGCATTCGAACCGGGACACTGCGCGGCTACACCTTC.

The chain has TRBV6-2 or TRBV6-3 and TRBJ2-1, with 12 bases matching TRBD2. Germline values: CDR1 MNHEY, CDR2 SVGEGT. The CDR3 totals 17 residues. V lost 5 bases to trimming and J lost 6 bases; unmatched junction nucleotides: 11. The CDR3 sequence: CASSTTELAGGFNEQFF. CDR3 nucleotide sequence: TGTGCCAGCAGTACGACCGAACTAGCGGGAGGTTTCAATGAGCAGTTCTTC.

This clonotype occurred many times. The chain has TRBV5-1 and TRBJ2-1, with TRBD2 matching over 11 bases. V was pared by 4 bases and J by 0 bases, with 3 bases of the junction left unmatched. The CDR3 consists of 16 residues. Per the germline V gene, CDR1 is SGHRS and CDR2 is YFSETQ. This CDR3 reads CASSPGLAGSYNEQFF. The CDR3 DNA sequence: TGCGCCAGCAGCCCCGGACTAGCGGGCTCCTACAATGAGCAGTTCTTC.

V is TRBV28 and J is TRBJ2-7; D unclear. V gave up 5 bases and J gave up 5 bases, with 16 bases separating them. The CDR3 covers 14 residues. Germline CDR1 is MDHEN and CDR2 is SYDVKM. The CDR3 DNA follows: TGTGCCAGCAGTCTTACAAGGGCTGGCGACGAGCAGTACTTC. Translating gives CASSLTRAGDEQYF.

The table lists this clonotype with a few counts. The V call is TRBV28, the J call TRBJ2-5; no definite D call. CDR1 MDHEN and CDR2 SYDVKM come from the germline V gene. Trimming left V 3 bases short and J 5 bases short, with 10 bases between. The CDR3 loop spans 13 amino acids. CDR3 sequence (DNA): TGTGCCAGCAGTTTCGAATCCCCCGAGACCCAGTACTTC. Its protein product is CASSFESPETQYF.

J is TRBJ2-1 and V is TRBV27; TRBD1 matches at 7 bases. This CDR3 contains 14 residues. Losses at the gene ends were 8 bases for V and 7 bases for J; bases not matched to a gene: 11. The germline CDR1 and CDR2 sequences are MNHEY and SMNVEV (reference sequence). The CDR3 here is CASCDRVRWNEQFF. In nucleotides, the CDR3 is TGTGCCAGCTGCGACAGGGTGCGTTGGAATGAGCAGTTCTTC.

V and J are TRBV5-1 and TRBJ1-1; no definite D call. The germline V gene has CDR1 SGHRS and CDR2 YFSETQ. The CDR3 sequence is 13 residues long. The V gene lost 4 bases and the J gene lost 4 bases, with 11 bases spanning the gap. The CDR3 DNA is TGCGCCAGCAGCCTGGACTCGGGCACTGAAGCTTTCTTT. Protein product: CASSLDSGTEAFF.

This clonotype appeared once. V gene TRBV5-4 combines with J gene TRBJ2-3; D perhaps matches TRBD1 (5 bases). This CDR3 has 13 amino acids. The V gene's germline CDR1 is SGHNT and CDR2 YYREEE (reference sequence). V lost 4 bases to trimming and J lost 8 bases, with 14 bases between them. CDR3 in DNA: TGTGCCAGCAGCCCTGGGGCTAGTGGTACGCAGTATTTT. It codes for CASSPGASGTQYF.

The table lists this clonotype with a few counts. The chain couples TRBV5-1 to TRBJ2-5, with 14 positions matching TRBD2. The CDR3 loop spans 15 amino acids. The germline gives CDR1 SGHRS, CDR2 YFSETQ. J gave up 5 bases and V 4 bases, and 4 bases lay outside the gene matches. The CDR3 loop reads CASSGTSGSKETQYF. The CDR3 coding sequence is TGCGCCAGCAGCGGGACTAGCGGGAGTAAGGAGACCCAGTACTTC. The full variable domain, rest sourced from reference TRBV5-1 and TRBJ2-5, is KAGVTQTPRYLIKTRGQQVTLSCSPISGHRSVSWYQQTPGQGLQFLFEYFSETQRNKGNFPGRFSGRQFSNSRSEMNVSTLELGDSALYLCASSGTSGSKETQYFGPGTRLLVL.

The V call is TRBV20-1, the J call TRBJ1-1; TRBD1 is a possible D gene (5 bases). V was cut by 2 bases and J by 1 base, with 14 bases left in between. Germline V lookup: CDR1 DFQATT, CDR2 SNEGSKA (reference sequence). This CDR3 is 15 amino acids long. CDR3 protein: CSARPSTDANTEAFF. CDR3 in DNA: TGCAGTGCTAGACCATCGACAGACGCGAACACTGAAGCTTTCTTT.

This sequence joins TRBV11-1 and TRBJ2-4; 15 bases match TRBD2. TRBJ2-7 explains the end of the DNA better; the J call may be wrong. The CDR3 has 16 residues. In germline, CDR1 is SGHAT, CDR2 FQDESV (reference sequence). As DNA, the CDR3 is TGTGCCAGCAGCCCTGGGACTAGCGGGAGGAGGTACGAGCAGTACTTC. Translation gives CASSPGTSGRRYEQYF.